This T cell receptor beta chain derives from a study of CD8 T cells in Susac syndrome. The authors sequenced TCR beta from blood CD8+ and CD4+ T cells. TEMRA cells were FACS-enriched, while CD8+ and CD4+ T cells were negatively isolated. Reverse transcription used roughly 0.45 to 1 ug RNA and random hexamers. The CDR3 of TCR beta was amplified by immunoSEQ multiplex PCR across 54 Vbeta and 13 Jbeta. A single record per CDR3 protein comes from TCRdb applying MiXCR to the immunoSEQ multiplex PCR reads. The sample lists around 270,000 distinct CDR3 sequences, over 75% occurring once. V dropped 1 base and J dropped 15; count of bases not matched to a gene: 0. Germline assignment: CDR1 LNHDA and CDR2 SQIVND (reference sequence). The length of the CDR3 is 11 residues.

The clonotype comes from a human donor with multiple sclerosis. This chain connects TRBV19 to TRBJ2-1; 10 nucleotides agree with TRBD1. Sequenced input: CD8+ T cells from PBMCs. The CDR3 DNA sequence: TGTGCCAGTAGTATAGGACAGGGGGCGTTCTTC. It codes for CASSIGQGAFF.